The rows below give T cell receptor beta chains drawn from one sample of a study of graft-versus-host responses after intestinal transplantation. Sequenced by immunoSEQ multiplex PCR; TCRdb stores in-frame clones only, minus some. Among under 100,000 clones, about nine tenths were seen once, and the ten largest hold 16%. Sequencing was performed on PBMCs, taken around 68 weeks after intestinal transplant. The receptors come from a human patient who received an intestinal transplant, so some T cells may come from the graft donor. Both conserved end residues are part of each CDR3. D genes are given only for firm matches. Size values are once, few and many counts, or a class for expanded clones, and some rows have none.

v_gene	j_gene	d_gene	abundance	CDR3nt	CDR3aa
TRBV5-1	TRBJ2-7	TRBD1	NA	TGCGCCAGCAGCTTGGGACAGGGGGCGCAGGAGCAGTACTTC	CASSLGQGAQEQYF
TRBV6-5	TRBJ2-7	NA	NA	TGTGCCAGCAGTTACTGGGACGGGGCCACCGAGCAGTACTTC	CASSYWDGATEQYF
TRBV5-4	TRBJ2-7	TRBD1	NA	TGTGCCAGCAGCTTGAGGACAGGGGTCTACGAGCAGTACTTC	CASSLRTGVYEQYF
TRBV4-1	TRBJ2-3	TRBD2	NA	TGCGCCAGCAGCCAATTTGCGGGGGACCACACAGATACGCAGTATTTT	CASSQFAGDHTDTQYF
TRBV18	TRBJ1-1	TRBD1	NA	TGTGCCAGCTCACCACCGTCTAGGGGGCTGAACACTGAAGCTTTCTTT	CASSPPSRGLNTEAFF
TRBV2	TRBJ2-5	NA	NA	TGTGCCAGCATTGCGGGTTGGGAGACCCAGTACTTC	CASIAGWETQYF
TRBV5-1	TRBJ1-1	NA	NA	TGCGCCAGCAGCGGGGGGCGGAACACTGAAGCTTTCTTT	CASSGGRNTEAFF
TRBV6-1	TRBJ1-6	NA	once	TGTGCCAGCAGTGAGGACTTATCGGGTAATTCACCCCTCCACTTT	CASSEDLSGNSPLHF
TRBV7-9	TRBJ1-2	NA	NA	TGTGCCAGCAGCATAGACAGGCGGGGCTACACCTTC	CASSIDRRGYTF
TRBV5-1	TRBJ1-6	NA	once	TGCGCCAGCAGCTTGGCCTTGGGCGGCTATTCACCCCTCCACTTT	CASSLALGGYSPLHF
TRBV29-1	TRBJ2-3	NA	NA	TGCAGCGTTGTGGCACCCTATAGCACAGATACGCAGTATTTT	CSVVAPYSTDTQYF
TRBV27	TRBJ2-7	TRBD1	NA	TGTGCCAGCTCGGGTGGACAGGGGTTCTACGAGCAGTACTTC	CASSGGQGFYEQYF
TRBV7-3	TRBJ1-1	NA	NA	TGTGCCAGCAGCCCAGGTGTTAGCACTGAAGCTTTCTTT	CASSPGVSTEAFF
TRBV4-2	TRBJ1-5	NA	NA	TGTGCCAGCAGCCAAGGCACACTTTTAGATCAGCCCCAGCATTTT	CASSQGTLLDQPQHF
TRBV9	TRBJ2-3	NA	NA	TGTGCCAGCAGCGTAGCCGGCAGGGGATTTGATACGCAGTATTTT	CASSVAGRGFDTQYF
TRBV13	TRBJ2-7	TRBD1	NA	TGTGCCAGCAGCCCCCGCGGGCAGGGGGTTTTCTACGAGCAGTACTTC	CASSPRGQGVFYEQYF
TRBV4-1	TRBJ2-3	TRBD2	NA	TGCGCCAGCAGCCAAAGTAGCTCCGTGCGGGGGAGCACAGATACGCAGTATTTT	CASSQSSSVRGSTDTQYF
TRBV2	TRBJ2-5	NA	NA	TGTGCCAGCATGGACCTATCCCCGACCCAGTACTTC	CASMDLSPTQYF
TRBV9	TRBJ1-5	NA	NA	TGTGCCAGCAGCGTCGGGTCGGGGAGCAATCAGCCCCAGCATTTT	CASSVGSGSNQPQHF
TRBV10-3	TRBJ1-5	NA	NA	TGTGCCATCAGTGAGATGGGCCAGCCCCAGCATTTT	CAISEMGQPQHF
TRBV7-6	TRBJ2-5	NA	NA	TGTGCCAGCAGCAGACAAGAGACCCAGTACTTC	CASSRQETQYF
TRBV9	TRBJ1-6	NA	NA	TGTGCCAGCAGCGTATCGGGACGTCCCAATTCACCCCTCCACTTT	CASSVSGRPNSPLHF
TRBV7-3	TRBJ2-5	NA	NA	TGTGCCAGCAGCGTTGCCCCGGGGTCCCAAGAGACCCAGTACTTC	CASSVAPGSQETQYF
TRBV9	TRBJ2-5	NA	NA	TGTGCCAGCAGCGTATTACTAGAGTCGGAGACCCAGTACTTC	CASSVLLESETQYF
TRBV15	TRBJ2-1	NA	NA	TGTGCCACCAGCAGAGATCTGAGCGCAGGCAGCAATGAGCAGTTCTTC	CATSRDLSAGSNEQFF
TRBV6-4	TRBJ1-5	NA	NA	TGTGCCAGCAGTGGGACAGCTAATCAGCCCCAGCATTTT	CASSGTANQPQHF
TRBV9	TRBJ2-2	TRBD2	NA	TGTGCCAGCAGCGCCGGGACTAGCGGGAACACCGGGGAGCTGTTTTTT	CASSAGTSGNTGELFF
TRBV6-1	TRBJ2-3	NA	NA	TGTGCCAGCAGCGACATCGACTTGTTACCAGATACGCAGTATTTT	CASSDIDLLPDTQYF
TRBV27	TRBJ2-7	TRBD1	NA	TGTGCCAGCAGTTTTGGGGACAGGGCATCCTACGAGCAGTACTTC	CASSFGDRASYEQYF
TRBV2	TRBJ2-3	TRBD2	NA	TGTGCCAGCATTGGAGCGGGGCCGCCCACAGATACGCAGTATTTT	CASIGAGPPTDTQYF
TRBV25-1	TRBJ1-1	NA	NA	TGTGCCAGCAGTGCAGTCATCAACACTGAAGCTTTCTTT	CASSAVINTEAFF
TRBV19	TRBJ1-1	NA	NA	TGTGCCAGTAGTATATACCCCACTATTTTGGGAGAAGCTTTCTTT	CASSIYPTILGEAFF
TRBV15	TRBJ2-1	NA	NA	TGTGCCACCAGCAGTAGGCCCCTGGGGGGACCCAGCTCCTACAATGAGCAGTTCTTC	CATSSRPLGGPSSYNEQFF
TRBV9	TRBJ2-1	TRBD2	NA	TGTGCCAGCAGCGTAGGCGGCGGGGGGGTTGATGAGCAGTTCTTC	CASSVGGGGVDEQFF
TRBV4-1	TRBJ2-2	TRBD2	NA	TGCGCCAGCAGCCGAAGTCGACTAGCGGGGGGGACGAACACCGGGGAGCTGTTTTTT	CASSRSRLAGGTNTGELFF
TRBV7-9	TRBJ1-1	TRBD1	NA	TGTGCCAGCACCAATGAGGGGGCCGCTTTCTTT	CASTNEGAAFF
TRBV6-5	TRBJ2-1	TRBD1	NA	TGTGCCAGCAGTACGGGACAGGGCTCCTACAATGAGCAGTTCTTC	CASSTGQGSYNEQFF
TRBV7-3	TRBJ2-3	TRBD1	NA	TGTGCCAGCAGCTGGGGGACAGCTAGCACAGATACGCAGTATTTT	CASSWGTASTDTQYF
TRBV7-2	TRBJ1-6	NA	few	TGTGCCAGCAGCTGGGACGTGAATTCACCCCTCCACTTT	CASSWDVNSPLHF
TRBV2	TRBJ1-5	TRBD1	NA	TGTGCCAGCTCGACAGGGGTGGGTCAGCCCCAGCATTTT	CASSTGVGQPQHF
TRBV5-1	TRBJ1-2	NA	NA	TGCGCCAGCAGCGTAGAGAACTATGGCTACACCTTC	CASSVENYGYTF
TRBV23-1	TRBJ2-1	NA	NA	TGCGCCAGCAGTCGGGCCGAAAGGGACAACAACAATGAGCAGTTCTTC	CASSRAERDNNNEQFF
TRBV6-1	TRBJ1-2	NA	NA	TGTGCCAGCAGTGAATGGAGGGGCAACTATGGCTACACCTTC	CASSEWRGNYGYTF
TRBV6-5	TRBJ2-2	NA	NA	TGTGCCAGCAGGAAACCTGGATTGGCCGGGGAGCTGTTTTTT	CASRKPGLAGELFF